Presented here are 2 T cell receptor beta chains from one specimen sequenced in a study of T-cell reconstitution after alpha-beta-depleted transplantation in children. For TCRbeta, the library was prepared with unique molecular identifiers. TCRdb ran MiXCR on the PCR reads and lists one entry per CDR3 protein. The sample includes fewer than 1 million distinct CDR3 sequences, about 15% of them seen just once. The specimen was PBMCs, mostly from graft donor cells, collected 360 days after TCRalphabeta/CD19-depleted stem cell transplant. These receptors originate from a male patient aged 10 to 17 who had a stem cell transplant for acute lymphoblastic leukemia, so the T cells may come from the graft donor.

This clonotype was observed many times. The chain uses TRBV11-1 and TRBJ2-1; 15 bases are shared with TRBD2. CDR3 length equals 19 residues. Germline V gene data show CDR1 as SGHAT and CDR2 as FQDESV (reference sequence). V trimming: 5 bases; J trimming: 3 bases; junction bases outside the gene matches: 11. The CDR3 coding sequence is TGTGCCAGCAGCCTATGGACTAGCGGGGGGGAAGTGGTCTACAATGAGCAGTTCTTC. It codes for CASSLWTSGGEVVYNEQFF. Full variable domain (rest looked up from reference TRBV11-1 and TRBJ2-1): EAEVAQSPRYKITEKSQAVAFWCDPISGHATLYWYRQILGQGPELLVQFQDESVVDDSQLPKDRFSAERLKGVDSTLKIQPAELGDSAMYLCASSLWTSGGEVVYNEQFFGPGTRLTVL.

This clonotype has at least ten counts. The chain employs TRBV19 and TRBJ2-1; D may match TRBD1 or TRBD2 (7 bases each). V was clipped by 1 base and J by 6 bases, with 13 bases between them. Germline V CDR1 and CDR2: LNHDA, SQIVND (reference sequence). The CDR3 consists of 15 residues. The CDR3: CASSIGQGGINEQFF. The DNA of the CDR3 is TGTGCCAGTAGTATAGGACAGGGAGGGATCAATGAGCAGTTCTTC.